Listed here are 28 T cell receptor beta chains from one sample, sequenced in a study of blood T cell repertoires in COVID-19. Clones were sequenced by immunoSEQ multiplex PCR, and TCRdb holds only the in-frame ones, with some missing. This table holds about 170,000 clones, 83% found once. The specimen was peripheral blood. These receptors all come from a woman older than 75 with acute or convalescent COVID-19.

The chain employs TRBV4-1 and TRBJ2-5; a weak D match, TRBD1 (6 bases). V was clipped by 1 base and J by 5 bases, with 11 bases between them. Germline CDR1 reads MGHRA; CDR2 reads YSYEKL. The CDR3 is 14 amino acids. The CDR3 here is CASSQVQGRETQYF. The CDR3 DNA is TGCGCCAGCAGCCAAGTTCAGGGGCGGGAGACCCAGTACTTC.

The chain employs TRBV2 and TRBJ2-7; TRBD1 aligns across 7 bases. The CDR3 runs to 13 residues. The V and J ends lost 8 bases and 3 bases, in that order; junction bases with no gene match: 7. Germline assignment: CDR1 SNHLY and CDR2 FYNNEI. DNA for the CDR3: TGTGCCAGCCAGGGGGACGGTTACTACGAGCAGTACTTC. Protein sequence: CASQGDGYYEQYF.

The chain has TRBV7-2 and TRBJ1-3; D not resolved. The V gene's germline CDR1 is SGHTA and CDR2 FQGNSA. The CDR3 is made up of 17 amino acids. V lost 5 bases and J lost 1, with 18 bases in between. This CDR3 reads CASSLFTPGPSGNTIYF. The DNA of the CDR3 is TGTGCCAGCAGCCTGTTCACTCCAGGCCCTTCTGGAAACACCATATATTTT.

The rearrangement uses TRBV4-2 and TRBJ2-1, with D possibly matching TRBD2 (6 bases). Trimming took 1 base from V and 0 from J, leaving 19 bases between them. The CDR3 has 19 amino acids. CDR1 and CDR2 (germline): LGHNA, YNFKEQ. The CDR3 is CASSQGHRAGSGSYNEQFF. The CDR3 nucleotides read TGTGCCAGCAGCCAAGGCCATCGTGCGGGGTCAGGCTCCTACAATGAGCAGTTCTTC.

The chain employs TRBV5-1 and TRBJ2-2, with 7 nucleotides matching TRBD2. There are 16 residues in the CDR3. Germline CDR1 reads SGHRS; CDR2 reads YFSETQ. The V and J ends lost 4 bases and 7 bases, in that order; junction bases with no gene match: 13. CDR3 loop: CASSPTGTTDGGELFF. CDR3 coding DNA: TGCGCCAGCAGCCCCACCGGGACTACCGACGGCGGGGAGCTGTTTTTT.

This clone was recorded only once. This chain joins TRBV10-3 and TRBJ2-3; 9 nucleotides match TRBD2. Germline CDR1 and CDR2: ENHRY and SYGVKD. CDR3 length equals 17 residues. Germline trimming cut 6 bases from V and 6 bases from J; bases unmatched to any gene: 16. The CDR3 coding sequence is TGTGCCATCAGGGAGGGGGCTAGCGGGGCTCAGGAGGATACGCAGTATTTT. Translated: CAIREGASGAQEDTQYF.

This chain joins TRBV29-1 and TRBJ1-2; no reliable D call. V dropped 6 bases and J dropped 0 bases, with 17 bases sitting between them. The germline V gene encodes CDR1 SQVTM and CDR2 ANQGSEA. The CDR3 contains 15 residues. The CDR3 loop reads CSVKNRVSTNYGYTF. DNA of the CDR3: TGCAGCGTGAAAAACAGAGTTTCCACTAACTATGGCTACACCTTC.

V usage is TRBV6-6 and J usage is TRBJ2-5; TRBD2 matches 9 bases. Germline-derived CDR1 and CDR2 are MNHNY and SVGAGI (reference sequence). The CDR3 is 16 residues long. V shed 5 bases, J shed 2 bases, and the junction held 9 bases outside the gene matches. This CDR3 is CASSRGIAGDQETQYF. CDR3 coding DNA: TGTGCCAGCAGTCGAGGAATAGCGGGAGATCAAGAGACCCAGTACTTC.

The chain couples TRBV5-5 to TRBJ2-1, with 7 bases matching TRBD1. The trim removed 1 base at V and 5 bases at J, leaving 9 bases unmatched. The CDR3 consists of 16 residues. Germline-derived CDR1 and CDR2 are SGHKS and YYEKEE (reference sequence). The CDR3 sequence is CASSLFFDRDHNEQFF. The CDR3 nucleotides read TGTGCCAGCAGCTTGTTCTTCGACAGGGACCACAATGAGCAGTTCTTC.

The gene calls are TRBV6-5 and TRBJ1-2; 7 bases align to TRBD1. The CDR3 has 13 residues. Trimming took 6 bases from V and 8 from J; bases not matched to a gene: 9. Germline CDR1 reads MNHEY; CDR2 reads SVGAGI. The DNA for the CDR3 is TGTGCCAGCAGCCCACCGGGACAGAGAGGCTACACCTTC. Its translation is CASSPPGQRGYTF.

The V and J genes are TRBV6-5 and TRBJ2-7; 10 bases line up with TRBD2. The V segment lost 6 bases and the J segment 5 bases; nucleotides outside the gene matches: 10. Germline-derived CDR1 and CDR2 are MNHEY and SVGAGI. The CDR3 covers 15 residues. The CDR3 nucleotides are TGTGCCAGCAGACCTCGGACTAGCGGATTTGACGAGCAGTACTTC. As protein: CASRPRTSGFDEQYF.

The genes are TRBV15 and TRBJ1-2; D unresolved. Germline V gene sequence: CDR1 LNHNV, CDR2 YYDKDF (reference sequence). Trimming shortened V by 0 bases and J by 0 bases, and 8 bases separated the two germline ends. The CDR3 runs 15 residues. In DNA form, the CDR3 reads TGTGCCACCAGCAGAGAAGGGAGAGCTAACTATGGCTACACCTTC. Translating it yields CATSREGRANYGYTF.

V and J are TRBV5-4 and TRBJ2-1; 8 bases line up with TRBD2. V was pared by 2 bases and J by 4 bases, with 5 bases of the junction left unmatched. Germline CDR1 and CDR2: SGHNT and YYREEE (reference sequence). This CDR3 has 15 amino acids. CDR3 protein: CASSFAGGVYNEQFF. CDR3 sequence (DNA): TGTGCCAGCAGCTTTGCGGGAGGAGTTTACAATGAGCAGTTCTTC.

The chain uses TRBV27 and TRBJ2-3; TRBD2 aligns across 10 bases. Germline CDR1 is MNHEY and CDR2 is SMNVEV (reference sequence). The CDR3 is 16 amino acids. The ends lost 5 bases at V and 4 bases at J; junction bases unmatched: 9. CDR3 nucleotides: TGTGCCAGCAGTCCGCGGGGAGCGGGGGGGCCAGATACGCAGTATTTT. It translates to CASSPRGAGGPDTQYF.

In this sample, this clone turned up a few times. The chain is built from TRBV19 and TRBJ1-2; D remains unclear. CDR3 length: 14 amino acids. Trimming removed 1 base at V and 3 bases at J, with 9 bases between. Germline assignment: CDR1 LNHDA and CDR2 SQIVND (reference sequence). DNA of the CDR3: TGTGCCAGTAGTATAGTTTCACGGGACTATGGCTACACCTTC. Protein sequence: CASSIVSRDYGYTF.

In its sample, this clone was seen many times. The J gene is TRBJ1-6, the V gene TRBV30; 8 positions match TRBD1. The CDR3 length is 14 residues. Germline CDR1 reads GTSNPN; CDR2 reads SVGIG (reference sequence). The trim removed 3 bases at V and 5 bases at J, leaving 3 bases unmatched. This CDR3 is CAWSSGQDNSPLHF. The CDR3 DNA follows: TGTGCCTGGAGCTCGGGACAGGATAATTCACCCCTCCACTTT.

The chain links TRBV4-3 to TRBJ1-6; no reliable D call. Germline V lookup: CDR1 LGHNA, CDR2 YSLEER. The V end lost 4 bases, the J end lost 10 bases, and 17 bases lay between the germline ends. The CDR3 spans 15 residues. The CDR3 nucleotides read TGCGCCAGCAGCCTCAACCCGATATCGGGATCACCCCTCCACTTT. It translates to CASSLNPISGSPLHF.

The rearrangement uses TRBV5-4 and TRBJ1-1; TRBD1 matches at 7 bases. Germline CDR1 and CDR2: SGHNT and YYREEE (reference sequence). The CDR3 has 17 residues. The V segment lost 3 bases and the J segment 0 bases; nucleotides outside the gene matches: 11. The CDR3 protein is CASSSGGTGVMNTEAFF. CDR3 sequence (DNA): TGTGCCAGCAGCTCGGGTGGAACAGGGGTCATGAACACTGAAGCTTTCTTT.

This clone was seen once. CDR3 amino acids: CSASKGGFGGYTF. DNA of the CDR3: TGCAGTGCTAGTAAAGGGGGCTTTGGTGGCTACACCTTC. The V gene is TRBV20-1, the J gene TRBJ1-2; TRBD1 agrees at 7 bases. The CDR3 is 13 residues long. The V and J ends lost 3 bases and 7 bases, in that order; junction bases with no gene match: 8. CDR1 is DFQATT and CDR2 is SNEGSKA in the germline V gene (reference sequence).

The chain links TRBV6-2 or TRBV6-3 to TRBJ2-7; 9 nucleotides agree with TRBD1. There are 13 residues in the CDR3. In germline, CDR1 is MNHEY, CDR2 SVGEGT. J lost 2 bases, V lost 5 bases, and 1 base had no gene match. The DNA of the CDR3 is TGTGCCAGCAGTGGACAGGGGACCTACGAGCAGTACTTC. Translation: CASSGQGTYEQYF.

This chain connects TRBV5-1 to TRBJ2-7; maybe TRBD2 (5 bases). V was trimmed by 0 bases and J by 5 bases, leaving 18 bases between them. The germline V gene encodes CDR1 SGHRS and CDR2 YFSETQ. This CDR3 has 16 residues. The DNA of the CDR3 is TGCGCCAGCAGCTTGGAGGGCGGGCCCGGACCCGACGAGCAGTACTTC. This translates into CASSLEGGPGPDEQYF.

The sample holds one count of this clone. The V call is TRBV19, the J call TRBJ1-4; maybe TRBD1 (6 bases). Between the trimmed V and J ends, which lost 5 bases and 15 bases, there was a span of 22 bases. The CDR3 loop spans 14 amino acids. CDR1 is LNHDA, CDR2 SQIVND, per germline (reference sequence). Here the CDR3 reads CASSSGTRGIEMFF. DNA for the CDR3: TGTGCCAGTAGTTCCGGGACACGGGGAATTGAGATGTTTTTT.

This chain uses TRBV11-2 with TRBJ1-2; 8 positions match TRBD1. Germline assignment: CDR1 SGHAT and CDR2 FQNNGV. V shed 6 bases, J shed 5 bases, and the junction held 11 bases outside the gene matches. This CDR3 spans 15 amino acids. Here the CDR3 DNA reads TGTGCCAGCAGAGGAGGGCAGGGGGCGCGTTATGGCTACACCTTC. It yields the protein CASRGGQGARYGYTF.

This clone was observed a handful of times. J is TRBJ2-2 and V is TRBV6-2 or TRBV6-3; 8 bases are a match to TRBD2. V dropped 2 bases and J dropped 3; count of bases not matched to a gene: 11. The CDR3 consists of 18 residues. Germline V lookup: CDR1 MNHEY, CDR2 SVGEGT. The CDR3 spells CASSYGGLVRFDTGELFF. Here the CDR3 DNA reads TGTGCCAGCAGTTACGGGGGACTAGTTCGGTTTGACACCGGGGAGCTGTTTTTT.

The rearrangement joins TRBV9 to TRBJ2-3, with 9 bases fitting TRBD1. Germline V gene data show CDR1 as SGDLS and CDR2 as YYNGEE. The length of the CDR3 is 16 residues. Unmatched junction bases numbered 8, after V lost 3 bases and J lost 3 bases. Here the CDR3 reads CASSANTGGGTDTQYF. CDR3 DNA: TGTGCCAGCAGCGCAAATACAGGGGGCGGGACAGATACGCAGTATTTT.

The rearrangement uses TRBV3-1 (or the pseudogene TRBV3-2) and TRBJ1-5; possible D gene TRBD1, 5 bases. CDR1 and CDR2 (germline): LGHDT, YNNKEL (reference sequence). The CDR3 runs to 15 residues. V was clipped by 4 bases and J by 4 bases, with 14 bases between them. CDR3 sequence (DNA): TGTGCCAGCAGCCCGACCGCAGGGAAGAATCAGCCCCAGCATTTT. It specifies CASSPTAGKNQPQHF.

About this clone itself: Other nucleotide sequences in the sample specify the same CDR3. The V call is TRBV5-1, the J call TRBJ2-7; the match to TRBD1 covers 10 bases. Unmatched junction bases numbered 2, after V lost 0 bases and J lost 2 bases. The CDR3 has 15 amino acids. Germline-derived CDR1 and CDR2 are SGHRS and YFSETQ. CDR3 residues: CASSLDGTGAYEQYF. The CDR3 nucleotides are TGCGCCAGCAGCTTGGATGGGACAGGGGCCTACGAGCAGTACTTC.

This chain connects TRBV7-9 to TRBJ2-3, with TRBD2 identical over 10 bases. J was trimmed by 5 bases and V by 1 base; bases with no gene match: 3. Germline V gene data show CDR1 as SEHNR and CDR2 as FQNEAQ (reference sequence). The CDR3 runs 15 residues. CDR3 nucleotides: TGTGCCAGCAGCTTAGTTTCTAGCGGGGGAGATACGCAGTATTTT. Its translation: CASSLVSSGGDTQYF.